The source of this T cell receptor beta chain is a study of shared T cell receptors in the human thymus. Sequencing used immunoSEQ multiplex PCR; TCRdb keeps in-frame clones, though not all of them. The repertoire holds 550,000 to 800,000 clones, over 75% seen once, with more than 0.01% in the top ten. This CDR3 is 17 amino acids long. V dropped 5 bases and J dropped 0 bases, with 20 bases sitting between them. Germline lookup yields CDR1 MNHEY and CDR2 SMNVEV (reference sequence). This sample was also put to use in a study of human thymus T cells. Per that study: Resections removed during corrective heart surgery provided the thymus tissue used. Thymic and blood repertoires appeared to carry a bias in their V and J gene usage.

The sequence came from a girl in the first two years of life with a congenital heart defect. Sequencing input: thymocytes. V gene TRBV27 combines with J gene TRBJ2-7; a possible D gene is TRBD1 (6 bases). The CDR3 region is CASSPRHRDKSSYEQYF. CDR3 bases: TGTGCCAGCAGTCCCCGGCACCGGGACAAATCCTCCTACGAGCAGTACTTC.